These 18 T cell receptor beta chains came from one sample sequenced in a study of blood T cell repertoires in COVID-19. Using immunoSEQ multiplex PCR, the repertoire was profiled, and TCRdb retains in-frame clones only, with some absent. The table records about 180,000 clones, around 86% of them present only once. Material for sequencing was peripheral blood. The source of these receptors is a woman aged 25 to 39 with active or convalescent COVID-19.

For the CDR3, the DNA is TGTGCCAGCAGTGAAGTGCAGGGCTATGGCTACACCTTC. It is translated as CASSEVQGYGYTF. This chain connects TRBV2 to TRBJ1-2, with D possibly TRBD1 on 5 matching bases. This CDR3 spans 13 amino acids. V was shortened by 1 base and J by 4 bases, with 7 bases between the two germline ends. Germline-derived CDR1 and CDR2 are SNHLY and FYNNEI.

This clone has more than one count but fewer than ten. This rearrangement joins TRBV10-3 to TRBJ2-3, with 9 positions matching TRBD1. Per germline, CDR1 ENHRY and CDR2 SYGVKD. CDR3 length: 14 amino acids. V dropped 4 bases and J dropped 4; count of bases not matched to a gene: 3. The CDR3 spells CAISGDREADTQYF. CDR3 nucleotide sequence: TGTGCCATCAGTGGGGACAGGGAGGCAGATACGCAGTATTTT.

The chain combines TRBV6-6 with TRBJ2-1; 12 positions match TRBD2. V lost 5 bases to trimming and J lost 5 bases; unmatched junction nucleotides: 1. The germline gives CDR1 MNHNY, CDR2 SVGAGI (reference sequence). This CDR3 spans 14 amino acids. Here the CDR3 reads CASSRLAGDNEQFF. The CDR3 region has the DNA TGTGCCAGCAGTAGACTAGCGGGAGACAATGAGCAGTTCTTC.

J is TRBJ2-7 and V is TRBV18, with no clear D. CDR1 is KGHSH, CDR2 LQKENI, per germline. The CDR3 totals 13 residues. V was trimmed by 2 bases and J by 3 bases, leaving 8 bases between them. CDR3 in amino acids: CASSPTTDYEQYF. CDR3 bases: TGTGCCAGCTCACCAACGACTGACTACGAGCAGTACTTC.

The chain carries TRBV2 and TRBJ1-1; D is unclear. Germline loops: CDR1 SNHLY, CDR2 FYNNEI. V lost 3 bases to trimming and J lost 1 base, with 9 bases between them. CDR3 length: 14 residues. CDR3 sequence reads: CASSDSLANTEAFF. The CDR3 DNA reads TGTGCCAGCAGTGACAGTTTAGCGAACACTGAAGCTTTCTTT. Combining the CDR3 with reference TRBV2 and TRBJ1-1 gives the whole variable domain EPEVTQTPSHQVTQMGQEVILRCVPISNHLYFYWYRQILGQKVEFLVSFYNNEISEKSEIFDDQFSVERPDGSNFTLKIRSTKLEDSAMYFCASSDSLANTEAFFGQGTRLTVV.

The J gene is TRBJ2-3, the V gene TRBV10-2, with no clear D. The V end was cut by 6 bases, the J end by 5 bases, with 9 bases between. In germline, CDR1 is WSHSY, CDR2 SAAADI. This CDR3 has 12 amino acids. This CDR3 is CASSAREDTQYF. The CDR3 DNA reads as TGCGCCAGCAGCGCGAGAGAAGATACGCAGTATTTT.

The genes are TRBV13 and TRBJ1-4; no reliable D call. Trimming stripped 4 bases from V and 2 bases from J, with 14 bases between. The length of the CDR3 is 16 residues. Germline lookup yields CDR1 PRHDT and CDR2 FYEKMQ (reference sequence). The CDR3 protein is CASSSRLGGTNEKLFF. DNA for the CDR3: TGTGCCAGCAGCTCTAGGTTGGGAGGCACTAATGAAAAACTGTTTTTT.

The CDR3 nucleotides are TGTGCCAGCAGCGTAGGAGGACAGGGGGGCACTGAAGCTTTCTTT. Its protein is CASSVGGQGGTEAFF. This chain links TRBV9 with TRBJ1-1; 10 bases map to TRBD1. Germline values: CDR1 SGDLS, CDR2 YYNGEE. The CDR3 spans 15 residues. J was trimmed by 4 bases and V by 0 bases; bases with no gene match: 3.

As to this clone: Different DNA sequences within this sample yield the same CDR3. The chain carries TRBV6-5 and TRBJ2-7, with 9 bases aligning to TRBD1. Germline lookup yields CDR1 MNHEY and CDR2 SVGAGI. The CDR3 totals 12 residues. V lost 8 bases, J lost 1 base, and 0 bases stayed unmatched. The CDR3 reads CASGTGSYEQYF. The CDR3 DNA sequence: TGTGCCAGCGGGACAGGGTCCTACGAGCAGTACTTC.

The chain is built from TRBV12-3 or TRBV12-4 and TRBJ1-2, with D uncertain. The CDR3 has 12 residues. V was trimmed by 5 bases and J by 5 bases, leaving 9 bases between them. The CDR3 region is CASSQPGYGYTF. Here the CDR3 DNA reads TGTGCCAGCAGTCAACCGGGTTATGGCTACACCTTC.

The CDR3 sequence: CASSPRVGTEAFF. The CDR3 DNA sequence: TGTGCCAGCAGCCCCAGGGTAGGCACTGAAGCTTTCTTT. J is TRBJ1-1 and V is TRBV6-6; weak D call: TRBD1 (5 bases). V was cut by 6 bases and J by 4 bases, with 12 bases left in between. Looked up from germline, CDR1 is MNHNY and CDR2 is SVGAGI (reference sequence). The length of the CDR3 is 13 residues.

V usage is TRBV21-1 and J usage is TRBJ2-1; the table's D gene call, TRBD2, was not cross checked with the DNA. TRBV21-1 is described as a pseudogene. The CDR3 has 15 residues. CDR3 sequence: CASSLRRGYYNEQFF. The CDR3 DNA sequence: TGTGCCAGCAGCTTGCGGCGGGGGTATTACAATGAGCAGTTCTTC.

The rearrangement links TRBV5-4 to TRBJ2-1; 8 nucleotides line up with TRBD1. This CDR3 is built from 16 residues. J lost 4 bases, V lost 0 bases, and 6 bases had no gene match. The germline gives CDR1 SGHNT, CDR2 YYREEE (reference sequence). CDR3 amino acids: CASSLVGQGGYNEQFF. CDR3 DNA: TGTGCCAGCAGCTTGGTAGGACAGGGTGGATACAATGAGCAGTTCTTC.

The CDR3 spells CASSPTGNNWIGLYGYTF. The CDR3 DNA is TGTGCCAGCAGCCCGACAGGGAACAACTGGATTGGGCTCTATGGCTACACCTTC. The chain combines TRBV7-8 with TRBJ1-2, with TRBD1 matching over 7 bases. The CDR3 loop spans 18 amino acids. Per the germline V gene, CDR1 is SGHVS and CDR2 is FQNEAQ. J was trimmed by 4 bases and V by 5 bases; bases with no gene match: 19.

This clone was found once. This chain connects TRBV19 to TRBJ2-1; 7 bases are shared with TRBD2. After removal of 5 bases from V and 6 bases from J, the junction contained 16 bases not matched to a gene. Germline V gene lookup returns CDR1 LNHDA and CDR2 SQIVND (reference sequence). The CDR3 runs 17 residues. CDR3 DNA sequence: TGTGCCAGTAGTGGGAGGGGTAGCGGGTCACTAGTCAATGAGCAGTTCTTC. Translated: CASSGRGSGSLVNEQFF.

This clone was detected once. This chain connects TRBV29-1 to TRBJ1-1; 7 positions match TRBD1. This CDR3 comprises 15 residues. The germline V gene has CDR1 SQVTM and CDR2 ANQGSEA. The junction had 10 bases not matched to a gene; V was cut back by 6 bases and J by 0 bases. As DNA, the CDR3 is TGCAGCGTCGCCGGACGACAGGGCATGAACACTGAAGCTTTCTTT. Translated: CSVAGRQGMNTEAFF.

This clone was found once. The V gene is TRBV11-2, the J gene TRBJ1-3; D might be TRBD1 (5 bases). Per the germline V gene, CDR1 is SGHAT and CDR2 is FQNNGV. V lost 6 bases to trimming and J lost 0 bases, with 6 bases between them. The CDR3 loop spans 13 amino acids. The chain's CDR3 is CASRGDSGNTIYF. The CDR3 nucleotides are TGTGCCAGCAGAGGGGACTCTGGAAACACCATATATTTT.

Notes on this clone: Other DNA sequences in this specimen translate into the identical CDR3. This chain links TRBV5-1 with TRBJ1-3; D is uncertain. The CDR3 extends over 13 amino acids. Germline V gene sequence: CDR1 SGHRS, CDR2 YFSETQ. V was cut by 0 bases and J by 7 bases, with 8 bases left in between. This CDR3 is CASSLGPGNTIYF. The CDR3 DNA reads as TGCGCCAGCAGCTTGGGTCCGGGGAACACCATATATTTT.